The 31 T cell receptor beta chains in this list originate from one sample, sequenced in a study of shared clonotypes between healthy human individuals. Sequencing was performed with immunoSEQ multiplex PCR; in TCRdb, only in-frame clones are kept and a portion is missing. The table records about 990,000 clones, about 80% of them present only once. The sample comprised memory CD4+ T cells from PBMCs. Sample subset: CD45RA-negative fraction. These receptors were taken from a man aged 18 to 35 in good health. Some clones in this sample may be carry-over from other donors' samples.

V is TRBV7-9 and J is TRBJ2-1, with TRBD2 matching over 7 bases. Germline V gene data show CDR1 as SEHNR and CDR2 as FQNEAQ (reference sequence). The CDR3 runs 15 residues. J gave up 9 bases and V 2 bases, and 10 bases lay outside the gene matches. The CDR3 here is CASSLWSSGEGEQFF. The CDR3, as DNA: TGTGCCAGCAGCTTATGGTCTAGCGGAGAAGGTGAGCAGTTCTTC.

This chain links TRBV19 with TRBJ2-1, with D unresolved. Germline V gene lookup returns CDR1 LNHDA and CDR2 SQIVND (reference sequence). Between the trimmed V and J ends, which lost 7 bases and 0 bases, there was a span of 13 bases. The CDR3 has 15 residues. The CDR3 region has the DNA TGTGCCAGTATGGCTTATCTGAGCTCCTACAATGAGCAGTTCTTC. Translating gives CASMAYLSSYNEQFF.

The V and J genes are TRBV29-1 and TRBJ2-7; D perhaps matches TRBD2 (6 bases). In germline, CDR1 is SQVTM, CDR2 ANQGSEA. This CDR3 is built from 13 residues. Trimming took off 6 bases at V and 6 bases at J, with 18 bases between the two ends. The CDR3 DNA reads as TGCAGCGTCTCCACGGGGTTGGGGGGCGAGCAGTACTTC. It yields the protein CSVSTGLGGEQYF.

The CDR3 region is CASIPPIDEAFF. In DNA form, the CDR3 reads TGTGCCAGCATCCCCCCCATAGATGAAGCTTTCTTT. The rearrangement links TRBV6-4 to TRBJ1-1; no firm D call. V lost 7 bases, J lost 7 bases, and 13 bases lay in between. CDR1 and CDR2 (germline): MRHNA, SNTAGT. This CDR3 is 12 amino acids long.

The rearrangement joins TRBV2 to TRBJ2-7; no definite D call. The CDR3 is 13 amino acids. CDR1 and CDR2 (germline): SNHLY, FYNNEI. Trimming removed 8 bases from V and 6 bases from J, with 17 bases in between. The CDR3 spells CASVPLITGEQYF. The CDR3 nucleotides read TGTGCCAGCGTTCCCTTGATCACTGGCGAGCAGTACTTC.

The chain couples TRBV11-2 to TRBJ2-7, with 8 bases lining up with TRBD1. The CDR3 is 15 residues long. V shed 1 base and J 6 bases; nucleotides not matched to a gene: 8. Germline CDR1 reads SGHAT; CDR2 reads FQNNGV. CDR3 bases: TGTGCCAGCAGCTTAGGGGGGACAGGTCGTTCCGAGCAGTACTTC. Residues: CASSLGGTGRSEQYF. The full variable domain, completed using reference TRBV11-2 and TRBJ2-7, is EAGVAQSPRYKIIEKRQSVAFWCNPISGHATLYWYQQILGQGPKLLIQFQNNGVVDDSQLPKDRFSAERLKGVDSTLKIQPAKLEDSAVYLCASSLGGTGRSEQYFGPGTRLTVT.

The chain employs TRBV29-1 and TRBJ1-2; D might be TRBD1 (6 bases). Between the trimmed V and J ends, which lost 5 bases and 8 bases, there was a span of 21 bases. CDR3 length: 14 residues. CDR1 and CDR2 from the germline V gene are SQVTM and ANQGSEA. The DNA of the CDR3 is TGCAGCGTTCCGGGACCCCAGCTAGGGGGAGGCTACACCTTC. Encoded protein: CSVPGPQLGGGYTF.

This clone appeared a single time. This chain uses TRBV5-1 with TRBJ2-7; no reliable D call. Germline V CDR1 and CDR2: SGHRS, YFSETQ. Trimming removed 4 bases at V and 6 bases at J, with 23 bases between. The CDR3 totals 16 residues. The CDR3 protein is CASSPAPASALPEQYF. CDR3 nucleotide sequence: TGCGCCAGCAGCCCGGCCCCGGCCTCCGCACTCCCCGAGCAGTACTTC.

The chain is built from TRBV5-1 and TRBJ2-3; the match to TRBD2 covers 11 bases. Losses at the gene ends were 4 bases for V and 2 bases for J; bases not matched to a gene: 6. The length of the CDR3 is 16 residues. Germline CDR1 and CDR2: SGHRS and YFSETQ. CDR3 in DNA: TGCGCCAGCAGCCCCGGGACTAGCGGATACACAGATACGCAGTATTTT. Its translation is CASSPGTSGYTDTQYF.

On this clone: This clone may be a read error of a much larger clone one base away. Additional DNA sequences in this sample encode the identical CDR3. This chain uses TRBV28 with TRBJ2-6; TRBD2 might be the D (5 bases). V gave up 0 bases and J gave up 1 base, with 13 bases separating them. The CDR3 consists of 18 residues. Germline CDR1 is MDHEN and CDR2 is SYDVKM. CDR3 protein: CASSLWRAGSSGANVLTF. The CDR3 region has the DNA TGTGCCAGCAGTTTATGGCGGGCGGGTTCTTCTGGGGCCAACGTCCTGACTTTC.

The DNA of the CDR3 is TGCGCCAGCAGCTTGACAGGAATCTACGAGCAGTACTTC. This translates into CASSLTGIYEQYF. The gene calls are TRBV5-1 and TRBJ2-7; D perhaps matches TRBD1 (5 bases). Germline CDR1 and CDR2: SGHRS and YFSETQ. V was shortened by 1 base and J by 3 bases, with 8 bases between the two germline ends. The CDR3 totals 13 residues.

This chain uses TRBV12-5 with TRBJ1-2; D may be TRBD1 (6 bases). CDR3 length: 16 residues. With 5 bases removed from V and 3 bases from J, the gap between germline ends came to 19 bases. Germline loops: CDR1 LGHNT, CDR2 FRNRAP. In nucleotides, the CDR3 is TGTGCTAGTGGTGGACCCGGGCCGGACAGCGACTATGGCTACACCTTC. Encoded protein: CASGGPGPDSDYGYTF.

The V gene is TRBV5-8, the J gene TRBJ1-3; D is undetermined. CDR1 and CDR2 (germline): SGHTS, YDEGEE. The V end was cut by 3 bases, the J end by 3 bases, with 10 bases between. The CDR3 covers 14 residues. CDR3 DNA: TGTGCCAGCAGCTCGAGGGTATTTGGAAACACCATATATTTT. This encodes CASSSRVFGNTIYF.

The V call is TRBV30, the J call TRBJ2-3, with D unclear. Trimming pared 3 bases from V and 0 bases from J, leaving 7 bases between. Germline assignment: CDR1 GTSNPN and CDR2 SVGIG (reference sequence). This CDR3 is built from 13 residues. CDR3 region: CAWRGPSTDTQYF. DNA of the CDR3: TGTGCCTGGAGGGGTCCCAGCACAGATACGCAGTATTTT.

The chain has TRBV29-1 and TRBJ2-1, with 12 nucleotides matching TRBD1. The CDR3 extends over 19 amino acids. The germline V gene has CDR1 SQVTM and CDR2 ANQGSEA. The trim removed 6 bases at V and 1 base at J, leaving 16 bases unmatched. CDR3 region: CSVRLFGTGGSGSYNEQFF. As DNA, the CDR3 is TGCAGCGTGAGACTATTTGGGACAGGGGGCAGTGGTTCCTACAATGAGCAGTTCTTC.

V and J are TRBV27 and TRBJ1-5, with D tentatively TRBD1 (5 bases). The CDR3 extends over 16 amino acids. Germline loops: CDR1 MNHEY, CDR2 SMNVEV (reference sequence). Trimming left V 2 bases short and J 1 base short, with 12 bases between. For the CDR3, the DNA is TGTGCCAGCAGTTTAATGGGGGTGGGAAGCAATCAGCCCCAGCATTTT. Amino acids: CASSLMGVGSNQPQHF.

This clone appeared once. J is TRBJ1-2 and V is TRBV13; no reliable D call. Germline V lookup: CDR1 PRHDT, CDR2 FYEKMQ (reference sequence). Trimming removed 1 base from V and 8 bases from J, with 8 bases in between. This CDR3 spans 12 amino acids. In DNA form, the CDR3 reads TGTGCCAGCAGCTTAGAACCGGGGGGCTACACCTTC. It translates to CASSLEPGGYTF. Drawing the rest from reference TRBV13 and TRBJ1-2, the complete variable domain is AAGVIQSPRHLIKEKRETATLKCYPIPRHDTVYWYQQGPGQDPQFLISFYEKMQSDKGSIPDRFSAQQFSDYHSELNMSSLELGDSALYFCASSLEPGGYTFGSGTRLTVV.

This chain joins TRBV7-2 and TRBJ1-1; unclear D gene. The CDR3 length is 15 residues. The V and J ends lost 2 bases and 4 bases respectively, with 14 bases between them. Germline CDR1 reads SGHTA; CDR2 reads FQGNSA. The CDR3 here is CASSLLSSRVTEAFF. The CDR3 bases are TGTGCCAGCAGCTTACTCTCTTCTCGGGTCACTGAAGCTTTCTTT.

The chain carries TRBV18 and TRBJ2-7; 11 bases fit TRBD1. The CDR3 sequence is 15 residues long. V lost 2 bases, J lost 3 bases, and 3 bases stayed unmatched. In germline, CDR1 is KGHSH, CDR2 LQKENI. CDR3 nucleotides: TGTGCCAGCTCACCAGCCGGGACAGGGGGCTACGAGCAGTACTTC. Protein: CASSPAGTGGYEQYF.

The J gene is TRBJ1-2, the V gene TRBV28, with D tentatively TRBD1 (6 bases). The CDR3 runs 15 residues. CDR1 and CDR2 from the germline V gene are MDHEN and SYDVKM. With 5 bases removed from V and 1 base from J, the gap between germline ends came to 14 bases. Written as DNA, the CDR3 is TGTGCCAGCAGTCCCGCAGGGGCCCTTAACTATGGCTACACCTTC. It is translated as CASSPAGALNYGYTF.

This clone was observed a single time. The chain uses TRBV21-1 and TRBJ2-7; the table's D call of TRBD2 was not tested on the DNA. TRBV21-1 is flagged as a pseudogene. The CDR3 is 14 amino acids. The CDR3 DNA is TGTGCCAGCAGCAAGGTAGCGGGGAGCTACGAGCAGTACTTC. This gives the protein CASSKVAGSYEQYF.

This rearrangement joins TRBV7-9 to TRBJ2-2; 13 positions match TRBD2. The CDR3 extends over 16 amino acids. J gave up 5 bases and V 5 bases, and 5 bases lay outside the gene matches. Germline CDR1 SEHNR, CDR2 FQNEAQ (reference sequence). For the CDR3, the DNA is TGTGCCAGCAGCCAGCGGACTAGCGGGAGTACCGGGGAGCTGTTTTTT. Translating it yields CASSQRTSGSTGELFF. Full variable domain (remainder filled in from reference TRBV7-9 and TRBJ2-2): DTGVSQNPRHKITKRGQNVTFRCDPISEHNRLYWYRQTLGQGPEFLTYFQNEAQLEKSRLLSDRFSAERPKGSFSTLEIQRTEQGDSAMYLCASSQRTSGSTGELFFGEGSRLTVL.

The rearrangement joins TRBV28 to TRBJ1-5; D call uncertain. The CDR3 length is 13 residues. V was clipped by 6 bases and J by 3 bases, with 9 bases between them. Germline V gene sequence: CDR1 MDHEN, CDR2 SYDVKM. CDR3 nucleotide sequence: TGTGCCAGCAGCACTAACAACAATCAGCCCCAGCATTTT. Amino acids: CASSTNNNQPQHF.

This chain uses TRBV6-5 with TRBJ2-2; D not resolved. Germline-derived CDR1 and CDR2 are MNHEY and SVGAGI. The germline V and J ends were trimmed by 2 bases and 3 bases, with 10 bases remaining between them. The CDR3 spans 15 residues. The CDR3 nucleotides read TGTGCCAGCAGTTACCGTGGACGGTACACCGGGGAGCTGTTTTTT. It specifies CASSYRGRYTGELFF.

This clone was picked up a small number of times. The germline gene is not matched at one end of the junction; a read error may be the cause. The same CDR3 arises from other DNA sequences in this sample as well. V is TRBV6-6 and J is TRBJ1-2; D call uncertain. Germline loops: CDR1 MNHNY, CDR2 SVGAGI (reference sequence). The CDR3 runs to 13 residues. The CDR3 reads CASRLNPNYGYTF. The CDR3 nucleotides read TGCGCCAGCAGACTAAATCCAAACTATGGCTACACCTTC.

This chain links TRBV9 with TRBJ2-3; D may correspond to TRBD1 or TRBD2 (6 bases each). CDR3 length: 15 amino acids. Germline V gene data show CDR1 as SGDLS and CDR2 as YYNGEE. Trimming took off 4 bases at V and 0 bases at J, with 12 bases between the two ends. The CDR3 reads CASSNGGGSTDTQYF. CDR3 bases: TGTGCCAGCAGCAATGGAGGGGGAAGCACAGATACGCAGTATTTT.

This sequence joins TRBV5-1 and TRBJ1-4; weak D call: TRBD1 (6 bases). The germline V and J ends were trimmed by 4 bases and 4 bases, with 14 bases remaining between them. CDR3 length equals 15 residues. Per the germline V gene, CDR1 is SGHRS and CDR2 is YFSETQ. CDR3 loop: CASSAGQTINEKLFF. CDR3 sequence (DNA): TGCGCCAGCAGCGCAGGACAGACAATTAATGAAAAACTGTTTTTT. Variable domain in full (rest from reference TRBV5-1 and TRBJ1-4): KAGVTQTPRYLIKTRGQQVTLSCSPISGHRSVSWYQQTPGQGLQFLFEYFSETQRNKGNFPGRFSGRQFSNSRSEMNVSTLELGDSALYLCASSAGQTINEKLFFGSGTQLSVL.

The gene calls are TRBV28 and TRBJ1-5; 7 bases line up with TRBD1. The CDR3 is made up of 15 amino acids. The germline V gene has CDR1 MDHEN and CDR2 SYDVKM. J gave up 3 bases and V 6 bases, and 8 bases lay outside the gene matches. The CDR3 sequence is CASRLQGSFNQPQHF. CDR3 bases: TGTGCCAGCAGACTACAGGGGTCGTTCAATCAGCCCCAGCATTTT.

This chain connects TRBV6-1 to TRBJ1-5, with D possibly TRBD1 on 5 matching bases. V was trimmed by 6 bases and J by 5 bases, leaving 17 bases between them. The CDR3 sequence is 15 residues long. From germline, CDR1 is MNHNS and CDR2 SASEGT. The CDR3 spells CASSPGGGADQPQHF. In DNA, the CDR3 is TGTGCCAGCAGCCCCGGGGGAGGGGCGGATCAGCCCCAGCATTTT.

The sample holds one count of this clone. The V call is TRBV5-4, the J call TRBJ1-5; 7 bases are shared with TRBD1. This CDR3 has 14 amino acids. Germline-derived CDR1 and CDR2 are SGHNT and YYREEE (reference sequence). Trimming took 4 bases from V and 3 from J; bases not matched to a gene: 4. In DNA, the CDR3 is TGTGCCAGCAGCGTACAGGGGCACAATCAGCCCCAGCATTTT. As protein: CASSVQGHNQPQHF.

The chain has TRBV6-6 and TRBJ1-1; TRBD1 might be the D (5 bases). V lost 6 bases to trimming and J lost 5 bases, with 16 bases between them. CDR3 size: 14 residues. The germline CDR1 and CDR2 sequences are MNHNY and SVGAGI (reference sequence). The CDR3 coding sequence is TGTGCCAGCAGGACCGACGGGACTGGGACTGAAGCTTTCTTT. As protein: CASRTDGTGTEAFF.